This T cell receptor (beta chain) stems from a study of blood T cell repertoires in COVID-19. Study background: Whether acute or convalescent, the COVID-19 samples came from the United States, Italy and Spain. PBMCs, B-cell-depleted T cells, or T cells provided the cDNA or gDNA that made up the material.

This clone appeared many times. Methods used by the authors: Amplification with reference gene primers provided the estimates of nucleated cell counts. Produced via immunoSEQ multiplex PCR; TCRdb's table is partial and in-frame only. The D gene and trimming were derived from the DNA, and the V and J assignments and clone size from that table. The table has about 120,000 clones, about 82% seen once. Germline V CDR1 and CDR2: KGHSH, LQKENI. The length of the CDR3 is 14 residues. The junction had 2 bases not matched to a gene; V was cut back by 2 bases and J by 3 bases. Input material: peripheral blood. The chain uses TRBV18 and TRBJ2-7, with TRBD1 matching 9 bases. The clonotype was recovered from a man aged 55 to 70 with active or convalescent COVID-19. The DNA of the CDR3 is TGTGCCAGCTCACCAGGGACAGGGAGCTACGAGCAGTACTTC. It encodes CASSPGTGSYEQYF.